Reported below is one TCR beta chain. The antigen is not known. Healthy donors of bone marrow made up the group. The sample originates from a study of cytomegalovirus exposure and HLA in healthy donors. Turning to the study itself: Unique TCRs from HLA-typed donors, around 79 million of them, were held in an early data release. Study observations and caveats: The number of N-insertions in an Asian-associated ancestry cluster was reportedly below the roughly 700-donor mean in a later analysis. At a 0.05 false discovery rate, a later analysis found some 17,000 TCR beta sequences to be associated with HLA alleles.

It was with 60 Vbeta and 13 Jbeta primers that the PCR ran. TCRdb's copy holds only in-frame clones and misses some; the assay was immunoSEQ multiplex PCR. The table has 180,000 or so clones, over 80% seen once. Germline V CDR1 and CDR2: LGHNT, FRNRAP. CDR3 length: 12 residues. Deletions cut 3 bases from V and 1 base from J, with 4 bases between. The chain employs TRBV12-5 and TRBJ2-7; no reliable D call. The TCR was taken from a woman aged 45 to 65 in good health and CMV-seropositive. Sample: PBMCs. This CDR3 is CASGFSSYEQYF. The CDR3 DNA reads TGTGCTAGTGGTTTTTCTTCCTACGAGCAGTACTTC. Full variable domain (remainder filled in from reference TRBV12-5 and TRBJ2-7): DARVTQTPRHKVTEMGQEVTMRCQPILGHNTVFWYRQTMMQGLELLAYFRNRAPLDDSGMPKDRFSAEMPDATLATLKIQPSEPRDSAVYFCASGFSSYEQYFGPGTRLTVT.